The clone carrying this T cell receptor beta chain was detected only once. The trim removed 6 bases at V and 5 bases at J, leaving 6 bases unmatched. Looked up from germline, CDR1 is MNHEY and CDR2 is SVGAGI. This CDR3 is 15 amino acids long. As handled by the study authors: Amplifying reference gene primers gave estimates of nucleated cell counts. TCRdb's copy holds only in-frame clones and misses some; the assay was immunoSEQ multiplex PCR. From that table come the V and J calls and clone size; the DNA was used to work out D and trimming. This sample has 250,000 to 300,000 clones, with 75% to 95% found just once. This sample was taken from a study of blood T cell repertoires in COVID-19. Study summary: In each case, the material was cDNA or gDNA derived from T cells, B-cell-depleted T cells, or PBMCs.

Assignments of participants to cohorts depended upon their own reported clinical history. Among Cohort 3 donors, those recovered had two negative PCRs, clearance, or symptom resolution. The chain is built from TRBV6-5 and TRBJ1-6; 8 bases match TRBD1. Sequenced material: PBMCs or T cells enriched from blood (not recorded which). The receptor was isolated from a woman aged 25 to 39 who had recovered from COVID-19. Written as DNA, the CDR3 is TGTGCCAGCAGCCCGGGGACAGGAGATAATTCACCCCTCCACTTT. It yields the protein CASSPGTGDNSPLHF.